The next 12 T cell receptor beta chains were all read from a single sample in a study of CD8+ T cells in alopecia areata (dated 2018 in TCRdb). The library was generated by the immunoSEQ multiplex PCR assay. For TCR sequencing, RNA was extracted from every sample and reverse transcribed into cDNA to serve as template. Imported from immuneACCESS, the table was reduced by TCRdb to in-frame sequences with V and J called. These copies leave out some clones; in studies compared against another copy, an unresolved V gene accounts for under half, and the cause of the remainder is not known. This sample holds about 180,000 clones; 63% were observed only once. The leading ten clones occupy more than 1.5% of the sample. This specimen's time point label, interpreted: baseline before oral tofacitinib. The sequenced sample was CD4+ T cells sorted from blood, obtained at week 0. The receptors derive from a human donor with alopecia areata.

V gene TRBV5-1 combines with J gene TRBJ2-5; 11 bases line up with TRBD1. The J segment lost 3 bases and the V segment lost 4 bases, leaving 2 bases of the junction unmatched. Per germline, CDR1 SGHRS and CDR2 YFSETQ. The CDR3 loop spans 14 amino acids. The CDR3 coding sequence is TGCGCCAGCAGCGAGGGACAGGGGGAAGAGACCCAGTACTTC. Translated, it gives CASSEGQGEETQYF.

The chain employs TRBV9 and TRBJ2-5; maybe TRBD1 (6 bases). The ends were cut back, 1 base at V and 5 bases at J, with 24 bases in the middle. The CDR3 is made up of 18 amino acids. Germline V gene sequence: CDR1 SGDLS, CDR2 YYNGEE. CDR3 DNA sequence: TGTGCCAGCAGCGTAACACCCCGGACAGCTAAGAAAGGGGAGACCCAGTACTTC. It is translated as CASSVTPRTAKKGETQYF.

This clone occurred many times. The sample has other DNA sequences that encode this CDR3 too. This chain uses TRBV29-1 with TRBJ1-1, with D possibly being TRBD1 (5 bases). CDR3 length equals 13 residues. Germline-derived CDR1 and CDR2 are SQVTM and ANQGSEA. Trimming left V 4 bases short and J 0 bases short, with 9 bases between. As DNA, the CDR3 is TGCAGCGTTGCGGGGCAGCTGAACACTGAAGCTTTCTTT. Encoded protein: CSVAGQLNTEAFF.

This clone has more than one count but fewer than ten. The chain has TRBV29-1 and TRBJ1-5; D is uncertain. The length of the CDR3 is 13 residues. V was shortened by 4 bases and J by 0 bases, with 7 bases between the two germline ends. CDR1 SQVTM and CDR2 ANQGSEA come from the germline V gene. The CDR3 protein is CSVVENSNQPQHF. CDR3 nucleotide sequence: TGCAGCGTTGTTGAGAATAGCAATCAGCCCCAGCATTTT.

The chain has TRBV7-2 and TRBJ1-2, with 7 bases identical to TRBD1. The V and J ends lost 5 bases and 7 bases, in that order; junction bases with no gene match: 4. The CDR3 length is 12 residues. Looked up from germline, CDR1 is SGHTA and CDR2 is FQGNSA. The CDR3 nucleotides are TGTGCCAGCAGCACGGACAGGTTTGGCTACACCTTC. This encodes CASSTDRFGYTF.

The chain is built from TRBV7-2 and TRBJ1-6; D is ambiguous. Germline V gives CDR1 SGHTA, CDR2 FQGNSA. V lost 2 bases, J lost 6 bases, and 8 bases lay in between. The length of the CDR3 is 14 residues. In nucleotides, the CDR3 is TGTGCCAGCAGCTTAAAGGTTTCTAATTCACCCCTCCACTTT. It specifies CASSLKVSNSPLHF.

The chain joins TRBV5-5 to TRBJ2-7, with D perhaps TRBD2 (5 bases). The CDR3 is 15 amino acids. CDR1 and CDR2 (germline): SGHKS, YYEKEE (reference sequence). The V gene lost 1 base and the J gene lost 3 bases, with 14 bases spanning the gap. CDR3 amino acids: CASSLRQRGFYEQYF. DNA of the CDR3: TGTGCCAGCAGCTTGCGCCAACGGGGATTCTACGAGCAGTACTTC.

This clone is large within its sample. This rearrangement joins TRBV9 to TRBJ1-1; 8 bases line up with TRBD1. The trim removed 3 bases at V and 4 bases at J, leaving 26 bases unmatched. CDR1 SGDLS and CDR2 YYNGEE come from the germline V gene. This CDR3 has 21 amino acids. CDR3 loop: CASSDHPPQTGADAGSTEAFF. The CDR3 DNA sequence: TGTGCCAGCAGCGATCACCCTCCACAGACAGGGGCCGACGCAGGTAGCACTGAAGCTTTCTTT.

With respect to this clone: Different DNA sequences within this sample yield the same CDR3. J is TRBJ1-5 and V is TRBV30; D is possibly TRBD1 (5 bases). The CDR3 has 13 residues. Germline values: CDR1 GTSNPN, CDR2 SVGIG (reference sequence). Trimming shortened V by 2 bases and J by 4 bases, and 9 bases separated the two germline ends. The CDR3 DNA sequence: TGTGCCTGGAGTCCTCGGGGGAATCAGCCCCAGCATTTT. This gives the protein CAWSPRGNQPQHF.

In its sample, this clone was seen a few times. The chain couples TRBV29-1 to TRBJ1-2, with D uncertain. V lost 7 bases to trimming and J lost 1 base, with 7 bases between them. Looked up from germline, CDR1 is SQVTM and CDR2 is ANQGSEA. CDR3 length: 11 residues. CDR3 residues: CSGGNNYGYTF. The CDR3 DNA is TGCAGCGGAGGGAATAACTATGGCTACACCTTC.

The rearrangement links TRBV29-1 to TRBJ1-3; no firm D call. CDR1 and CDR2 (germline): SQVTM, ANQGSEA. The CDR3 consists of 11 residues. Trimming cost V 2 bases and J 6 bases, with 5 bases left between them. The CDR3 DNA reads TGCAGCGTTGAAAGTGAAAACACCATATATTTT. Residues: CSVESENTIYF.

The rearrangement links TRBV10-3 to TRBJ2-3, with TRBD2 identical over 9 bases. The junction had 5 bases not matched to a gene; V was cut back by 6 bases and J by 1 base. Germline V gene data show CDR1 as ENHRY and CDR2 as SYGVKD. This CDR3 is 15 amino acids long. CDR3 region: CAISVLAGGTDTQYF. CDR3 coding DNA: TGTGCCATCAGCGTTTTAGCGGGGGGCACAGATACGCAGTATTTT.